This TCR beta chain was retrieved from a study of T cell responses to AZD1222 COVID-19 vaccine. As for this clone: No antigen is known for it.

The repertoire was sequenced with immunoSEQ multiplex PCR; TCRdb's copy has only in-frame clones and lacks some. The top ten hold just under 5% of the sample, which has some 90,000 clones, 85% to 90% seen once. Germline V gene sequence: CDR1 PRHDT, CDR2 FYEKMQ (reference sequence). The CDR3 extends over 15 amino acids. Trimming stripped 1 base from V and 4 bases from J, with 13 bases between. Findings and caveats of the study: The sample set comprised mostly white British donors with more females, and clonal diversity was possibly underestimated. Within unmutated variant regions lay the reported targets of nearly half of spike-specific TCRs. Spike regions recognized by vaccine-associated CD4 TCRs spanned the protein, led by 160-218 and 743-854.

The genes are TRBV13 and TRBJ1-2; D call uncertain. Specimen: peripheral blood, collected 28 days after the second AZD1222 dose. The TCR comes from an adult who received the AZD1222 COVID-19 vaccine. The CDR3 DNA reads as TGTGCCAGCAGCTTAGTAGGAGGTAGCAGCTATGGCTACACCTTC. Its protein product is CASSLVGGSSYGYTF.